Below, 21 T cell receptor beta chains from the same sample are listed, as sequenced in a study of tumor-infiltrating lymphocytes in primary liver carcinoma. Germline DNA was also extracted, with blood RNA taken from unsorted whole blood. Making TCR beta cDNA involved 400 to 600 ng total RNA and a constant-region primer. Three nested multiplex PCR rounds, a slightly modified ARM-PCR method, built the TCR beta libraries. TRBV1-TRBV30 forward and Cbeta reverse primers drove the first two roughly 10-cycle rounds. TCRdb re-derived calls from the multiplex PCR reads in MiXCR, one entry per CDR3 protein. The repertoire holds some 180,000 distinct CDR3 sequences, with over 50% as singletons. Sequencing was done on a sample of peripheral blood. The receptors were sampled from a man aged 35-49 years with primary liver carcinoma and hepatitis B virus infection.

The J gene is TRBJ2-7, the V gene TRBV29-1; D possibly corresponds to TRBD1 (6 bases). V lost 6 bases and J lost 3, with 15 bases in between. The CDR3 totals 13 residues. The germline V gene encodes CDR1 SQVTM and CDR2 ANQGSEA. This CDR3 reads CSVAEGESYEQYF. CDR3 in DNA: TGCAGCGTCGCAGAGGGGGAAAGCTACGAGCAGTACTTC.

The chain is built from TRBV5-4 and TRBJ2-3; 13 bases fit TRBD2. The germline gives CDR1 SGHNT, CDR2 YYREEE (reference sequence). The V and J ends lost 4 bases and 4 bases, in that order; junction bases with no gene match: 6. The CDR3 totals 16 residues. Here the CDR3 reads CASSRTSGRGADTQYF. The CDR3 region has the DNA TGTGCCAGCAGCAGGACTAGCGGGAGAGGCGCAGATACGCAGTATTTT.

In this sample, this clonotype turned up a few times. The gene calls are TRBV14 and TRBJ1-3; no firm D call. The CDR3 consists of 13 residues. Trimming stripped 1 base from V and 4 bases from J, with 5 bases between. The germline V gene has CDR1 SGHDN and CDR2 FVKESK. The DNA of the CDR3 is TGTGCCAGCAGCCAAGGGTGGGGAAACACCATATATTTT. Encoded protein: CASSQGWGNTIYF.

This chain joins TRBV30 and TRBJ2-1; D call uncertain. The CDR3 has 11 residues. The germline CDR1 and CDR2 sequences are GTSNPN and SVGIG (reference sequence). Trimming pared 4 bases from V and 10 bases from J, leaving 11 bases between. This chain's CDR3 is CAWNWAKEQFF. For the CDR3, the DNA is TGTGCCTGGAACTGGGCAAAAGAGCAGTTCTTC.

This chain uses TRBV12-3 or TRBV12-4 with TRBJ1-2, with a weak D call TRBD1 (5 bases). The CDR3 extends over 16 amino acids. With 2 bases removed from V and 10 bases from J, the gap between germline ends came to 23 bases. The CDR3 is CASSLRRGGPPYYYTF. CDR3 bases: TGTGCCAGCAGTTTAAGGAGGGGCGGCCCTCCGTACTACTACACCTTC.

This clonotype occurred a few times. CDR3 coding DNA: TGTGCCATCAGTCCCACCTTTGACAGGAGCTCCTACGAGCAGTACTTC. Translating it yields CAISPTFDRSSYEQYF. V gene TRBV10-3 combines with J gene TRBJ2-7; D may be TRBD1 (6 bases). The CDR3 consists of 16 residues. V lost 5 bases and J 0 bases, leaving 17 bases between the germline ends. Per the germline V gene, CDR1 is ENHRY and CDR2 is SYGVKD.

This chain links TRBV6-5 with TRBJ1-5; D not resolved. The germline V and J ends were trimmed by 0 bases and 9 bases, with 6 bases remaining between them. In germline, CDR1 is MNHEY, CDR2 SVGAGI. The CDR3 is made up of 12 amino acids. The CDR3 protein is CASSYSSGPQHF. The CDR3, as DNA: TGTGCCAGCAGTTACTCATCTGGGCCCCAGCATTTT.

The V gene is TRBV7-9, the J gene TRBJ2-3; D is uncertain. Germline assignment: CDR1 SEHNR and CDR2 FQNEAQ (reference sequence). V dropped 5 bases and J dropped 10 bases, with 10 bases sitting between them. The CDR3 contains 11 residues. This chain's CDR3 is CASSPGRPQYF. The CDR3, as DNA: TGTGCCAGCAGCCCGGGCCGCCCGCAGTATTTT.

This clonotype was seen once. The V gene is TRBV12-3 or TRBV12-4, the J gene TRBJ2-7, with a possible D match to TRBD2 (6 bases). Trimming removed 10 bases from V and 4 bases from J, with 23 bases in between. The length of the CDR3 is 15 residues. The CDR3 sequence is CANTEPGLAFYEQYF. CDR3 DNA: TGTGCCAATACCGAACCGGGACTGGCTTTTTACGAGCAGTACTTC.

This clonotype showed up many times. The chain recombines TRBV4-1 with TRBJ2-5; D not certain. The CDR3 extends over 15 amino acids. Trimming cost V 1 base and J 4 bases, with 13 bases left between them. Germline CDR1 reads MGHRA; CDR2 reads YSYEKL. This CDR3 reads CASSQAAGQRETQYF. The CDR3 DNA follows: TGCGCCAGCAGCCAAGCGGCAGGCCAGAGAGAGACCCAGTACTTC.

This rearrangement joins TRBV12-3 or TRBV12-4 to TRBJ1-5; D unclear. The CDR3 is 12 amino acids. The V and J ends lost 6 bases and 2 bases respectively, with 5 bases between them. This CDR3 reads CASREGNQPQHF. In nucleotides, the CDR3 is TGTGCCAGCAGAGAGGGCAATCAGCCCCAGCATTTT.

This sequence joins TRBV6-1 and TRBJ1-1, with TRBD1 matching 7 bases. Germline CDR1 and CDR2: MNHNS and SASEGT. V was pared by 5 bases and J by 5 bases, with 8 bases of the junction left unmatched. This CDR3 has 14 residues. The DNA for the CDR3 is TGTGCCAGCAGTTCCCGACAGGGTGAAACTGAAGCTTTCTTT. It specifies CASSSRQGETEAFF.

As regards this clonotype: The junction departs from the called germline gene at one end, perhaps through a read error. The CDR3 loop is CASSIERTDTQYF. CDR3 sequence (DNA): TGTGCCAGCAGCATAGAACGCACAGATACACAGTATTTT. The chain is built from TRBV11-2 and TRBJ2-3; D is ambiguous. In germline, CDR1 is SGHAT, CDR2 FQNNGV. The CDR3 spans 13 residues.

The CDR3 sequence is CASSQSWTATYEQYF. CDR3 DNA sequence: TGTGCCAGCAGCCAATCCTGGACAGCCACCTACGAGCAGTACTTC. V and J are TRBV14 and TRBJ2-7, with TRBD1 as a possible D gene (6 bases). This CDR3 is 15 amino acids long. Germline values: CDR1 SGHDN, CDR2 FVKESK. The V end lost 2 bases, the J end lost 2 bases, and 13 bases lay between the germline ends.

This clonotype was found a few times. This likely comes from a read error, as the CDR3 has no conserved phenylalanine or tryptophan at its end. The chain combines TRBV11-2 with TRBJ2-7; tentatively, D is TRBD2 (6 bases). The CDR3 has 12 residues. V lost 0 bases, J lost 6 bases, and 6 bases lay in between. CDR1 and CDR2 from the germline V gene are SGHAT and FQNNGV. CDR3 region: CASSLEGGEQYL. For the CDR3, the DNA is TGTGCCAGCAGCTTAGAGGGGGGCGAGCAGTACCTC.

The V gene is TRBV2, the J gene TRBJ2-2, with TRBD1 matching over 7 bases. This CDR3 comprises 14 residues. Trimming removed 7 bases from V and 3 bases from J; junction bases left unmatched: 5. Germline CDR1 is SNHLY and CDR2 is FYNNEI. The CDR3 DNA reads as TGTGCCAGCAAGGCAACAGGGGACACCGGGGAGCTGTTTTTT. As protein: CASKATGDTGELFF.

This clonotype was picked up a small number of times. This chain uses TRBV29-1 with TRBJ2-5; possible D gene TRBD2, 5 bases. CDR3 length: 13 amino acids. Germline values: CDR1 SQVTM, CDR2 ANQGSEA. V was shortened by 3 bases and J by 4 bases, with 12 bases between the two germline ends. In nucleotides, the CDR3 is TGCAGCGTTGAGCCTAGCAGAGCAGAGACCCAGTACTTC. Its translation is CSVEPSRAETQYF. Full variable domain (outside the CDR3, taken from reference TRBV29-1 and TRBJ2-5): SAVISQKPSRDICQRGTSLTIQCQVDSQVTMMFWYRQQPGQSLTLIATANQGSEATYESGFVIDKFPISRPNLTFSTLTVSNMSPEDSSIYLCSVEPSRAETQYFGPGTRLLVL.

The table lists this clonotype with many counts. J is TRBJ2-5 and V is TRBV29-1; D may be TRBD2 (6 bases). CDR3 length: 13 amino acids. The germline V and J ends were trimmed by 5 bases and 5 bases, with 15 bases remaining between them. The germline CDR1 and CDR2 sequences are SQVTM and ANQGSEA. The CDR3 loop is CSVSGLATETQYF. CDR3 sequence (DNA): TGCAGCGTTTCCGGTCTAGCGACGGAGACCCAGTACTTC.

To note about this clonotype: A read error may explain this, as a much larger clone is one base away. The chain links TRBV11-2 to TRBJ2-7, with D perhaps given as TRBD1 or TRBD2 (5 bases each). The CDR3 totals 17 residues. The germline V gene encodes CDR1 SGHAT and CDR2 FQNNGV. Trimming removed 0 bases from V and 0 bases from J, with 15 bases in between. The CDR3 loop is CASSLEPPGRTSYEQYF. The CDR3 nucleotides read TGTGCCAGCAGCTTAGAGCCTCCGGGACGGACCTCCTACGAGCAGTACTTC.

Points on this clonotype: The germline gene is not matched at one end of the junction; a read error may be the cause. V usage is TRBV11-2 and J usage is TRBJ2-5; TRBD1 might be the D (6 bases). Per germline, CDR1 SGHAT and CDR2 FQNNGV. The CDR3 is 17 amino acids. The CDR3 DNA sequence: TGTGCCGGCAGCTTAGATCAACAGGGCCATGGTCTAGAGACCCAGTACTTC. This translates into CAGSLDQQGHGLETQYF. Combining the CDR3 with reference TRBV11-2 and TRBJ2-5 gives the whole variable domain EAGVAQSPRYKIIEKRQSVAFWCNPISGHATLYWYQQILGQGPKLLIQFQNNGVVDDSQLPKDRFSAERLKGVDSTLKIQPAKLEDSAVYLCAGSLDQQGHGLETQYFGPGTRLLVL.

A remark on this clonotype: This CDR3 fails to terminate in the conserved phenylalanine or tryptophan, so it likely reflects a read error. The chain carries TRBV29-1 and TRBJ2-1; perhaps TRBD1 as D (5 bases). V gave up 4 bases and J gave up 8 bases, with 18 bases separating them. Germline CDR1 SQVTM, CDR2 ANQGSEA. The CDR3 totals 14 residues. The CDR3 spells CSVAPTGRVDEQFL. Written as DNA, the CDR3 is TGCAGCGTTGCCCCCACGGGCAGGGTCGATGAGCAGTTCTTA.